The clone carrying this T cell receptor beta chain has only a few counts. TCRdb's copy holds only in-frame clones and misses some; the assay was immunoSEQ multiplex PCR. This sample has tens of thousands of clones, with just under 80% found just once. This specimen comes from a study of blood T cell repertoires in COVID-19. The CDR3 consists of 15 residues. J lost 4 bases, V lost 5 bases, and 4 bases had no gene match. Germline CDR1 SEHNR, CDR2 FQNEAQ (reference sequence). Sample: peripheral blood. The chain links TRBV7-9 to TRBJ2-5; 13 nucleotides line up with TRBD2. This receptor was identified in a man at least 80 years old with acute or convalescent COVID-19. The DNA of the CDR3 is TGTGCCAGCAGCCCGGGACTAGCGGGGAGAGAGACCCAGTACTTC. Its protein product is CASSPGLAGRETQYF.